This is a list of T cell receptor beta chains from one sample in a study of breast tumors, draining lymph nodes, adjacent tissues. TCRdb reprocessed the multiplex PCR reads via MiXCR and lists one record per CDR3 protein. The profile shows under 350,000 distinct CDR3 sequences, over 25% of them singletons. Sequenced input: axillary lymph node tissue. The origin of the receptors is a female donor with breast cancer. Some clones in this sample may be carry-over from other donors' samples. The CDR3 runs from the conserved cysteine through the conserved F or W. A D gene is named only where the DNA matches it firmly. Clone size appears in some rows only: once, few, many, or a class for an expanded clone.

V gene	clone size	D gene	J gene	CDR3 protein	CDR3 DNA
TRBV5-1	many	-	TRBJ2-7	CASSSEGQPTYEQYF	TGCGCCAGCAGTTCGGAGGGACAGCCGACCTACGAGCAGTACTTC
TRBV13	many	-	TRBJ2-5	CASSSAGTGRETQYF	TGTGCCAGCAGCTCAGCCGGGACCGGGCGGGAGACCCAGTACTTC
TRBV6-6	many	-	TRBJ1-2	CASSGDFYGYTF	TGTGCCAGCAGTGGGGACTTCTATGGCTACACCTTC
TRBV7-9	many	-	TRBJ2-7	CAVLESYEQYF	TGTGCCGTGTTGGAGTCCTACGAGCAGTACTTC
TRBV7-2	many	-	TRBJ2-3	CASTPWKAATDTQYF	TGTGCCAGCACTCCCTGGAAAGCCGCCACAGATACGCAGTATTTT
TRBV20-1	many	TRBD1	TRBJ2-3	CSARVTGGGGGSTDTQYF	TGCAGTGCTAGAGTAACAGGGGGCGGCGGAGGTAGCACAGATACGCAGTATTTT
TRBV7-6	-	TRBD2	TRBJ2-5	CASSPGLAEQETQYF	TGTGCCAGCAGCCCGGGACTAGCGGAACAAGAGACCCAGTACTTC
TRBV7-6	many	TRBD1	TRBJ2-1	CASSWDRNNEQFF	TGTGCCAGCAGCTGGGACAGAAACAATGAGCAGTTCTTC
TRBV5-8	many	TRBD1	TRBJ2-5	CASSLIGTGNQETQYF	TGTGCCAGCAGCTTAATAGGGACAGGTAACCAAGAGACCCAGTACTTC
TRBV7-2	once	TRBD1	TRBJ2-3	CASSFDRGRGDTLHF	TGTGCCAGCAGCTTCGACAGGGGGCGTGGAGATACGCTGCATTTT
TRBV7-3	many	TRBD2	TRBJ2-6	CASSAWGVAGAHSGANVLTF	TGTGCCAGCAGCGCCTGGGGGGTAGCGGGAGCCCACTCTGGGGCCAACGTCCTGACTTTC
TRBV5-5	many	TRBD2	TRBJ2-5	CASSLDGSGGETQYF	TGTGCCAGCAGCTTGGATGGGTCCGGGGGGGAGACCCAGTACTTC
TRBV6-6	many	TRBD1	TRBJ1-6	CATRDRAYSPLHF	TGTGCCACCCGGGACAGGGCTTATTCACCCCTCCACTTT
TRBV11-2	many	TRBD2	TRBJ2-3	CASSADSMTLAGVRDTQYF	TGTGCCAGCAGCGCCGATAGCATGACCCTAGCGGGAGTCAGAGATACGCAGTATTTT
TRBV19	many	-	TRBJ2-1	CASSIGGSGVYNEQFF	TGTGCCAGTAGTATAGGGGGGAGCGGAGTCTACAATGAGCAGTTCTTC
TRBV20-1	many	-	TRBJ1-4	CSARQGPEKLFF	TGCAGTGCTAGGCAAGGCCCCGAAAAACTGTTTTTT
TRBV11-3	-	TRBD1	TRBJ1-1	CASSLMGQGAITEAFF	TGTGCCAGCAGCTTAATGGGACAGGGGGCGATCACTGAAGCTTTCTTT
TRBV11-3	-	TRBD1	TRBJ2-7	CASSDQGVLYEQYF	TGTGCCAGCAGCGACCAGGGGGTACTCTACGAGCAGTACTTC
TRBV6-5	many	TRBD2	TRBJ2-1	CASSYTRTSGRSNEQFF	TGTGCCAGCAGTTACACCAGGACTAGCGGGAGGTCCAATGAGCAGTTCTTC
TRBV11-3	-	TRBD2	TRBJ2-2	CASSPGTSGRGNTGELFF	TGTGCCAGCAGCCCGGGGACTAGCGGGAGGGGGAATACCGGGGAGCTGTTTTTT
TRBV11-3	few	TRBD1	TRBJ2-1	CASSPRDSSEQFF	TGTGCCAGCAGCCCCCGGGACAGTTCTGAGCAGTTCTTC
TRBV28	-	-	TRBJ2-5	CASSLETATQYF	TGTGCCAGCAGTTTAGAGACAGCGACCCAGTACTTC
TRBV2	-	-	TRBJ2-5	CASSDSQETQYF	TGTGCCAGCAGTGATTCCCAAGAGACCCAGTACTTC
TRBV12-3/TRBV12-4	few	-	TRBJ2-7	CASSLRSTRLAYEQYF	TGTGCCAGCAGTTTGAGGAGCACTAGACTTGCCTACGAGCAGTACTTC